This T cell receptor (beta chain) was sequenced for a study of T cell responses to AZD1222 COVID-19 vaccine. Study-wide points: Scientists sampled the repertoires only once the peak T cell response had passed. Seropositive at baseline were only a handful of AZD1222 recipients. Two AZD1222 administrations were followed by greater Spike-specific TCR breadth and depth. Regions 160-218 and 743-854 held dominance among vaccine-associated CD4 TCRs, which spanned spike.

The CDR3 has 20 amino acids. CDR1 and CDR2 (germline): SGHNT, YYREEE (reference sequence). The V and J ends lost 5 bases and 0 bases, in that order; junction bases with no gene match: 14. As concerns this clone: Its target is unknown.

Libraries were prepared by immunoSEQ multiplex PCR; TCRdb keeps only in-frame clonotypes and omits some of them. The sample shows about 150,000 clones, 92% of them seen only once. The V gene is TRBV5-4, the J gene TRBJ2-6, with 10 bases identical to TRBD1. The specimen was peripheral blood, collected 28 days after the second AZD1222 dose. This TCR derives from an adult who received the AZD1222 COVID-19 vaccine. The CDR3 nucleotides read TGTGCCAGCAGTCGAGACAGGGGGCTTTTCGCCCCCTCTGGGGCCAACGTCCTGACTTTC. This encodes CASSRDRGLFAPSGANVLTF.